This T cell receptor beta chain was found in a study of regulatory T cells in long-lasting Graves disease. As to time point: newly diagnosed GD, antithyroid drugs for less than 3 months. Extracted RNA from PBMCs served as the source of the TCR library. The TCR beta library used iRepertoire HTBI primers with Arm-PCR amplification of CDR3. TCRdb re-derived calls from the multiplex PCR reads in MiXCR, one entry per CDR3 protein. There are a few hundred thousand distinct CDR3 sequences in the sample; 20% to 25% occur only once, and about 15% lies in the top ten. Regarding the study as a whole: The study found lower TCR diversity in persistent Graves' patients than in newly diagnosed ones.

Germline CDR1 is SGHTA and CDR2 is FQGNSA. The CDR3 loop spans 13 amino acids. Trimming removed 1 base at V and 3 bases at J, with 4 bases between. This clonotype came up many times. The target antigen is unknown. This receptor was obtained from a female donor with Graves disease. The chain employs TRBV7-2 and TRBJ2-1; D gene unclear. Source: peripheral blood mononuclear cells (PBMCs), taken at new diagnosis, from a patient treated with antithyroid drugs. CDR3 residues: CASSLDSYNEQFF. The CDR3 DNA reads TGTGCCAGCAGCTTAGACAGCTACAATGAGCAGTTCTTC.